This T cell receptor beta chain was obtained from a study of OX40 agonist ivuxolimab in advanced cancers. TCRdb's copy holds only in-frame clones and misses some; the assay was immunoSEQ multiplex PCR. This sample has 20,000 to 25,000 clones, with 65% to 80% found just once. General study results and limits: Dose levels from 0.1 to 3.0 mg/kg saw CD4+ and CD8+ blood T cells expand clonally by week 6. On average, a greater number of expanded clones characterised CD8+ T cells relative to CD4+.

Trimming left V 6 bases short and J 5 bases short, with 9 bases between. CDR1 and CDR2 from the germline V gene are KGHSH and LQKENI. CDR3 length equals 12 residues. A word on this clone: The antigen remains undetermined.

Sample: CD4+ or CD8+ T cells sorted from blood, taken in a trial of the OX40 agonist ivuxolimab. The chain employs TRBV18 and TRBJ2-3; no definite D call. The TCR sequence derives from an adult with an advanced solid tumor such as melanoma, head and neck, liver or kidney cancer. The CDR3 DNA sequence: TGTGCCAGCTCTTCCTTTAGAGATACGCAGTATTTT. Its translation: CASSSFRDTQYF.